These 17 T cell receptor beta chains came from one sample sequenced in a study of blood T cell repertoires in COVID-19. The table came from immunoSEQ multiplex PCR; TCRdb's copy has only in-frame clones and leaves some out. Altogether 190,000 or so clones are present, 80% to 85% being singletons, with the ten largest covering 12%. Sequenced input: peripheral blood. Every receptor here comes from a woman older than 75 with COVID-19, enrolled during active disease.

This clone was picked up one time. The rearrangement uses TRBV4-1 and TRBJ1-2, with D maybe TRBD1 (6 bases). V lost 3 bases, J lost 0 bases, and 17 bases lay in between. Germline loops: CDR1 MGHRA, CDR2 YSYEKL. The CDR3 extends over 17 amino acids. The CDR3 DNA follows: TGCGCCAGCAGCCACCTAGGACAGAAAATTTCTAACTATGGCTACACCTTC. It yields the protein CASSHLGQKISNYGYTF.

For this clone: Germline is not matched at one junction end, which may reflect a read error. Other nucleotide sequences from this sample produce the same CDR3. V usage is TRBV11-3 and J usage is TRBJ2-1; TRBD2 agrees at 9 bases. The CDR3 covers 14 residues. Germline CDR1 reads SGHNT; CDR2 reads YENEEA. CDR3 amino acids: CASSLGLAYNEQFF. The CDR3 DNA is TGTGCCAGCAGTTTAGGACTAGCGTACAATGAGCAGTTCTTC.

The gene calls are TRBV5-1 and TRBJ2-3, with 14 bases fitting TRBD2. Germline V gene data show CDR1 as SGHRS and CDR2 as YFSETQ. After removal of 2 bases from V and 8 bases from J, the junction contained 16 bases not matched to a gene. CDR3 size: 19 residues. This CDR3 reads CASSLTGTSGRQPRATQYF. CDR3 DNA: TGCGCCAGCAGCTTAACCGGGACTAGCGGGAGACAACCCCGAGCTACGCAGTATTTT.

This chain joins TRBV6-5 and TRBJ2-7, with TRBD1 identical over 7 bases. The CDR3 consists of 15 residues. J lost 3 bases, V lost 7 bases, and 12 bases had no gene match. Germline lookup yields CDR1 MNHEY and CDR2 SVGAGI. CDR3 amino acids: CASIPRQGPVYEQYF. The CDR3, as DNA: TGTGCCAGCATCCCTCGACAGGGCCCAGTCTACGAGCAGTACTTC.

This clone was recorded only once. The J gene is TRBJ2-1, the V gene TRBV5-1; 11 nucleotides agree with TRBD2. There are 17 residues in the CDR3. Per the germline V gene, CDR1 is SGHRS and CDR2 is YFSETQ. Unmatched junction bases numbered 10, after V lost 2 bases and J lost 6 bases. CDR3 nucleotides: TGCGCCAGCAGCTTATCGGCGGCGGGACTAGCGGTCAATGAGCAGTTCTTC. It yields the protein CASSLSAAGLAVNEQFF.

This clone was counted once. The rearrangement uses TRBV7-2 and TRBJ2-2; 8 positions agree with TRBD1. Trimming cost V 1 base and J 6 bases; bases outside gene matches: 1. Germline V gene sequence: CDR1 SGHTA, CDR2 FQGNSA. The CDR3 runs to 14 residues. Written as DNA, the CDR3 is TGTGCCAGCAGCTTAGGGACAGGGCCCGGGGAGCTGTTTTTT. Translating it yields CASSLGTGPGELFF.

The table lists this clone with a few counts. At one end the junction does not follow the germline gene, possibly because of a read error. The rearrangement links TRBV29-1 to TRBJ2-7, with TRBD2 as a possible D gene (5 bases). The CDR3 sequence is 13 residues long. Germline loops: CDR1 SQVTM, CDR2 ANQGSEA. CDR3 region: CSAAPDFSSEQYF. The CDR3 DNA reads TGCAGCGCCGCGCCGGACTTCTCCTCCGAGCAGTACTTC.

This chain links TRBV10-3 with TRBJ2-2; maybe TRBD1 (5 bases). CDR3 length: 15 residues. V was clipped by 3 bases and J by 6 bases, with 14 bases between them. CDR1 is ENHRY, CDR2 SYGVKD, per germline. The DNA for the CDR3 is TGTGCCATCAGTGACGGCCCCCTAGGGGCCGGGGAGCTGTTTTTT. Its protein product is CAISDGPLGAGELFF.

V and J are TRBV30 and TRBJ2-4; 7 nucleotides match TRBD1. Per the germline V gene, CDR1 is GTSNPN and CDR2 is SVGIG (reference sequence). This CDR3 comprises 13 residues. V gave up 3 bases and J gave up 4 bases; unmatched junction bases: 3. This CDR3 is CAWRSRGKNIQYF. CDR3 nucleotide sequence: TGTGCCTGGAGAAGCAGGGGGAAAAACATTCAGTACTTC.

The chain uses TRBV7-2 and TRBJ1-1; 9 bases line up with TRBD1. The CDR3 has 15 residues. The germline gives CDR1 SGHTA, CDR2 FQGNSA. V trimming: 2 bases; J trimming: 3 bases; junction bases outside the gene matches: 4. The CDR3 DNA reads TGTGCCAGCAGCTTAAAGGGACAGGGCTACACTGAAGCTTTCTTT. Amino acid sequence: CASSLKGQGYTEAFF. Using reference TRBV7-2 and TRBJ1-1 for the parts outside the CDR3, the full variable domain is GAGVSQSPSNKVTEKGKDVELRCDPISGHTALYWYRQSLGQGLEFLIYFQGNSAPDKSGLPSDRFSAERTGGSVSTLTIQRTQQEDSAVYLCASSLKGQGYTEAFFGQGTRLTVV.

V is TRBV6-5 and J is TRBJ2-1; TRBD1 matches 7 bases. V shed 6 bases, J shed 0 bases, and the junction held 5 bases outside the gene matches. Germline-derived CDR1 and CDR2 are MNHEY and SVGAGI. The CDR3 is 15 residues long. Here the CDR3 reads CASSSDRSSYNEQFF. CDR3 nucleotide sequence: TGTGCCAGCAGCTCGGACAGGAGCTCCTACAATGAGCAGTTCTTC.

V and J are TRBV6-5 and TRBJ1-2; perhaps TRBD1 as D (5 bases). Germline CDR1 and CDR2: MNHEY and SVGAGI. V was shortened by 6 bases and J by 0 bases, with 14 bases between the two germline ends. CDR3 size: 15 residues. The CDR3 sequence: CASRRGLLANYGYTF. The CDR3 DNA is TGTGCCAGCAGGCGGGGACTGCTTGCTAACTATGGCTACACCTTC.

This clone was observed a few times. The chain combines TRBV19 with TRBJ1-2; no clear D gene. Germline CDR1 LNHDA, CDR2 SQIVND (reference sequence). This CDR3 is built from 13 residues. Trimming left V 1 base short and J 6 bases short, with 9 bases between. CDR3 coding DNA: TGTGCCAGTAGTATAGGGTACTATGATGGCTACACCTTC. It encodes CASSIGYYDGYTF.

The rearrangement joins TRBV5-8 to TRBJ1-5; D is possibly TRBD1 (6 bases). The CDR3 is 14 residues long. CDR1 SGHTS and CDR2 YDEGEE come from the germline V gene. V was pared by 6 bases and J by 0 bases, with 10 bases between. CDR3 amino acids: CASNWGRSNQPQHF. In DNA form, the CDR3 reads TGTGCCAGCAATTGGGGGCGTAGCAATCAGCCCCAGCATTTT.

The chain couples TRBV4-1 to TRBJ1-2; TRBD1 matches 7 bases. The CDR3 sequence is 14 residues long. The J segment lost 6 bases and the V segment lost 6 bases, leaving 10 bases of the junction unmatched. Per germline, CDR1 MGHRA and CDR2 YSYEKL. CDR3: CASRSPGTVHGYTF. The CDR3 nucleotides are TGCGCCAGCAGAAGTCCCGGGACAGTGCATGGCTACACCTTC.

The chain is built from TRBV29-1 and TRBJ1-1; D not resolved. Germline CDR1 SQVTM, CDR2 ANQGSEA. The CDR3 extends over 13 amino acids. V was pared by 7 bases and J by 3 bases, with 15 bases between. The CDR3 reads CSAPSGSHTEAFF. The CDR3 nucleotides read TGCAGCGCCCCCTCCGGGTCGCACACTGAAGCTTTCTTT.

This chain links TRBV3-1 (or the pseudogene TRBV3-2) with TRBJ1-1; D gene unclear. The CDR3 length is 14 residues. The germline V gene has CDR1 LGHDT and CDR2 YNNKEL (reference sequence). The ends were cut back, 1 base at V and 3 bases at J, with 9 bases in the middle. Here the CDR3 reads CASSQVMADTEAFF. The CDR3 nucleotides read TGTGCCAGCAGCCAAGTCATGGCGGACACTGAAGCTTTCTTT.